This TCR beta chain was profiled in a study of CD8 T cells in ankylosing spondylitis. Whole-study findings and limits: Both synovial fluid and blood in reactive arthritis had previously been reported to carry some motif variants.

Comments on this clonotype: What it recognizes is unknown. A much larger clone sits a single nucleotide away, making a read error possible.

Trimming took 1 base from V and 5 from J, leaving 13 bases between them. Germline CDR1 is DFQATT and CDR2 is SNEGSKA (reference sequence). This CDR3 has 14 amino acids. In making TCR beta libraries, quantitative 5'-RACE with molecular barcodes was used. Each CDR3 protein is one row after TCRdb ran MiXCR on the 5' RACE reads. Here the sample spans about 220,000 distinct CDR3 sequences, approximately 24% being singletons. The receptor's source is a male donor with ankylosing spondylitis or in good health (not recorded which). The sequenced sample consisted of blood, either unsorted or a sorted T cell fraction (not recorded which). This rearrangement joins TRBV20-1 to TRBJ2-3; TRBD1 or TRBD2 may be the D gene (6 bases each). The CDR3: CSARGWGAGDTQYF. DNA for the CDR3: TGCAGTGCTAGAGGTTGGGGGGCGGGAGATACGCAGTATTTT.